The present T cell receptor beta chain was sequenced within a study of T-cell reconstitution after alpha-beta-depleted transplantation in children. A library of TCRbeta sequences, prepared with unique molecular identifiers, was generated. MiXCR, run by TCRdb on the PCR reads, gives a single entry per CDR3 protein. The table records 450,000 to 600,000 distinct CDR3 sequences, over 25% of them present only once. The CDR3 runs to 14 residues. Germline CDR1 and CDR2: SQVTM and ANQGSEA. Germline trimming cut 6 bases from V and 9 bases from J; bases unmatched to any gene: 9. V and J are TRBV29-1 and TRBJ2-1; 12 bases match TRBD1. The clonotype comes from a human donor who donated a stem cell graft to a child with aplastic anemia. This specimen consisted of PBMCs from the stem cell graft donor, obtained from the stem cell graft. The CDR3 here is CSVTSGTGGGEQFF. The CDR3 bases are TGCAGCGTAACATCCGGGACAGGGGGCGGTGAGCAGTTCTTC.